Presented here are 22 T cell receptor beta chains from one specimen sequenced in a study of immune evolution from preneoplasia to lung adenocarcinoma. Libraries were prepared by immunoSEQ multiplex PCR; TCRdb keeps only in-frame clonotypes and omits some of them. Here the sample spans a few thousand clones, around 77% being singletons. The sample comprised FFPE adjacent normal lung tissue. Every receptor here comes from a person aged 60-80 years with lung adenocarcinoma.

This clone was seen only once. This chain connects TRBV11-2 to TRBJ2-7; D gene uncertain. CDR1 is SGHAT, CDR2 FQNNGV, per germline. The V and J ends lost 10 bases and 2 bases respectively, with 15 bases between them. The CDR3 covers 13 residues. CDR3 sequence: CATTAWLAYEQYF. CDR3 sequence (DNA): TGTGCCACCACGGCCTGGCTGGCCTACGAGCAGTACTTC. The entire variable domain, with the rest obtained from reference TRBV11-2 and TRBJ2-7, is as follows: EAGVAQSPRYKIIEKRQSVAFWCNPISGHATLYWYQQILGQGPKLLIQFQNNGVVDDSQLPKDRFSAERLKGVDSTLKIQPAKLEDSAVYLCATTAWLAYEQYFGPGTRLTVT.

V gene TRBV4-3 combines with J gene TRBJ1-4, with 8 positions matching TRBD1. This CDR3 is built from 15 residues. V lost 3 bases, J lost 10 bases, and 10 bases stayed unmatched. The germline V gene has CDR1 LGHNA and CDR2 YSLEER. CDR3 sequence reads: CASSHHDRGAGKLFF. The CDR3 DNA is TGCGCCAGCAGCCATCACGACAGGGGAGCGGGAAAACTGTTTTTT.

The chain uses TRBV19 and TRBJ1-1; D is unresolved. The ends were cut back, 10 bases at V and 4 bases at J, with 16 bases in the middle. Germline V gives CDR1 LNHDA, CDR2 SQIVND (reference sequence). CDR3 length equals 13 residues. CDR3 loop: CATFGPKGTEAFF. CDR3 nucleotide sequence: TGTGCCACCTTCGGGCCCAAAGGCACTGAAGCTTTCTTT.

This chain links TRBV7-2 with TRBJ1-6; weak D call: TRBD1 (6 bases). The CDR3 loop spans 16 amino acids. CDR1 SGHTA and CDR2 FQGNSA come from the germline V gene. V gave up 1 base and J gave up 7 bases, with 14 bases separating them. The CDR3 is CASSLDNRAGNSPLHF. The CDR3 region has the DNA TGTGCCAGCAGCTTAGATAACAGGGCGGGGAATTCACCCCTCCACTTT.

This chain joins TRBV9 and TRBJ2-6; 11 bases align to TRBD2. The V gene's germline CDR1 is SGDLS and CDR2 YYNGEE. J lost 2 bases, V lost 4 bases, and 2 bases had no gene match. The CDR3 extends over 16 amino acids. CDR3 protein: CASSPSGGPGANVLTF. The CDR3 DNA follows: TGTGCCAGCAGCCCTAGCGGGGGGCCTGGGGCCAACGTCCTGACTTTC.

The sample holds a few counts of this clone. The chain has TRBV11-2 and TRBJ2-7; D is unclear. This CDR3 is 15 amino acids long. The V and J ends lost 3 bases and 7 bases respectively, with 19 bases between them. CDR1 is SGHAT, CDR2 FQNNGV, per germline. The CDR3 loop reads CASSFQLTPQREQYF. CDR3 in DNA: TGTGCCAGCAGCTTTCAACTAACTCCCCAGAGGGAGCAGTACTTC.

In nucleotides, the CDR3 is TGCGCCAGCAGCTTTACAGGGGCGGATTCACCCCTCCACTTT. It specifies CASSFTGADSPLHF. The chain is built from TRBV5-1 and TRBJ1-6, with 7 bases matching TRBD1. In germline, CDR1 is SGHRS, CDR2 YFSETQ. The ends lost 2 bases at V and 8 bases at J; junction bases unmatched: 4. The CDR3 totals 14 residues.

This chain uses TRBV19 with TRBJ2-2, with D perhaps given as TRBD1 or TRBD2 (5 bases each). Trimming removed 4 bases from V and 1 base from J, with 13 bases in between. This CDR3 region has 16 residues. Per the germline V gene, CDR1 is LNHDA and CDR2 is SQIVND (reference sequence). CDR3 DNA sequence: TGTGCCAGTAGTAATAGATCGGGGCAGAACACCGGGGAGCTGTTTTTT. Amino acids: CASSNRSGQNTGELFF.

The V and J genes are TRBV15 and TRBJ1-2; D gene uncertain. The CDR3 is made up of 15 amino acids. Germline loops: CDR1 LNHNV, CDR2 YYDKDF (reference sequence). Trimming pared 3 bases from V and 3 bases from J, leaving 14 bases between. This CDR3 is CATSSSLTTDYGYTF. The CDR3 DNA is TGTGCCACCAGCAGCTCCCTGACGACCGACTATGGCTACACCTTC.

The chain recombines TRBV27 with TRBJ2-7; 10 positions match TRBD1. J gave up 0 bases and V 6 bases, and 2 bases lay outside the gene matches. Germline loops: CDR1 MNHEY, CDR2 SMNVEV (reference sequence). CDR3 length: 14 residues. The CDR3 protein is CASRRTGGSYEQYF. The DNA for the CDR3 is TGTGCCAGCAGACGGACAGGGGGCTCCTACGAGCAGTACTTC.

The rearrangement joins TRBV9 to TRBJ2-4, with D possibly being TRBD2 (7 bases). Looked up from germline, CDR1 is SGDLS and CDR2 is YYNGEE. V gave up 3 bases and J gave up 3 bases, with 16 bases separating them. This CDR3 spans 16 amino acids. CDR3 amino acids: CASSAYSGGHKNIQYF. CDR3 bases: TGTGCCAGCAGCGCGTACTCGGGGGGCCACAAAAACATTCAGTACTTC.

DNA for the CDR3: TGTGCCAGCAGCTTAGCCGTCACGGGGGGGGTCTATGGCTACACCTTC. Its protein product is CASSLAVTGGVYGYTF. This chain joins TRBV11-2 and TRBJ1-2; TRBD1 is a possible D gene (5 bases). The CDR3 loop spans 16 amino acids. Trimming removed 1 base at V and 4 bases at J, with 16 bases between. CDR1 and CDR2 (germline): SGHAT, FQNNGV.

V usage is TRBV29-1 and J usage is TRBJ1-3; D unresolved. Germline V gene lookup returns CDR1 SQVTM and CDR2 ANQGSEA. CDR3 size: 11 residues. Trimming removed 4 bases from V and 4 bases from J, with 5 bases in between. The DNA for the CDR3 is TGCAGCGTTGTATCGGGAAACACCATATATTTT. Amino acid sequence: CSVVSGNTIYF.

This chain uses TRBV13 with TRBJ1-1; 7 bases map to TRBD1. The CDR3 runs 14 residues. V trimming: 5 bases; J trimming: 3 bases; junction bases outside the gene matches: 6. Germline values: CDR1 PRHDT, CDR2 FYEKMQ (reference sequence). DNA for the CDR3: TGTGCCAGCAGCCGTGGGACAGCGGACACTGAAGCTTTCTTT. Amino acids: CASSRGTADTEAFF.

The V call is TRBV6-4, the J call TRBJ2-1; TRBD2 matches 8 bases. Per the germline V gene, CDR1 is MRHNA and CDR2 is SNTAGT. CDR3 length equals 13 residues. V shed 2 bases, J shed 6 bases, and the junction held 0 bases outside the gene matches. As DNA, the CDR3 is TGTGCCAGCAGTGACGGGACTAGCAATGAGCAGTTCTTC. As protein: CASSDGTSNEQFF.

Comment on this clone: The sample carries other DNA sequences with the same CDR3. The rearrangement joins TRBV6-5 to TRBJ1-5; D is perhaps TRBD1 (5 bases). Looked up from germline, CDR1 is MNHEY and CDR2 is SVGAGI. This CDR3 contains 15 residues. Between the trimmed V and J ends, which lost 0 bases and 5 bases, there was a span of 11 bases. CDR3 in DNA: TGTGCCAGCAGTTACTCACGGGGAGGGGATCAGCCCCAGCATTTT. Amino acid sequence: CASSYSRGGDQPQHF.

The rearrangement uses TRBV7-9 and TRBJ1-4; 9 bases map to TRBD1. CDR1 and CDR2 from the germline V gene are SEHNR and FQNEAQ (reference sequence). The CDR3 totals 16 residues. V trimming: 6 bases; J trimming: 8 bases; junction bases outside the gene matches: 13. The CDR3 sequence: CASSYNPGQGGEKLFF. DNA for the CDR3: TGTGCCAGCAGTTACAATCCGGGACAGGGAGGGGAAAAACTGTTTTTT.

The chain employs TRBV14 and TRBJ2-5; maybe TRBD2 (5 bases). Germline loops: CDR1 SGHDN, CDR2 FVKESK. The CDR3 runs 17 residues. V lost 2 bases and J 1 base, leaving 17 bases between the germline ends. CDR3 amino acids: CASSQSSGRGAQETQYF. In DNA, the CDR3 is TGTGCCAGCAGCCAAAGTTCTGGTCGGGGAGCCCAAGAGACCCAGTACTTC. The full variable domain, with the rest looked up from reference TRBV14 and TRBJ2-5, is EAGVTQFPSHSVIEKGQTVTLRCDPISGHDNLYWYRRVMGKEIKFLLHFVKESKQDESGMPNNRFLAERTGGTYSTLKVQPAELEDSGVYFCASSQSSGRGAQETQYFGPGTRLLVL.

The DNA of the CDR3 is TGTGCCAGCAGTGAAACGGCGGGAGGGGGGAGGACCGGGGAGCTGTTTTTT. This gives the protein CASSETAGGGRTGELFF. The chain joins TRBV6-1 to TRBJ2-2, with TRBD2 identical over 9 bases. The CDR3 length is 17 residues. Germline trimming cut 2 bases from V and 5 bases from J; bases unmatched to any gene: 9. Germline V lookup: CDR1 MNHNS, CDR2 SASEGT.

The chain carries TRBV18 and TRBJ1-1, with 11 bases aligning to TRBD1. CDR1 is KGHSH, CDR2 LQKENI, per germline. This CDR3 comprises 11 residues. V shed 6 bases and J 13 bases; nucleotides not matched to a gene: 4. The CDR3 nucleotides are TGTGCCAGCTCTCTGGGACAGGGGGTTTTCTTT. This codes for CASSLGQGVFF.

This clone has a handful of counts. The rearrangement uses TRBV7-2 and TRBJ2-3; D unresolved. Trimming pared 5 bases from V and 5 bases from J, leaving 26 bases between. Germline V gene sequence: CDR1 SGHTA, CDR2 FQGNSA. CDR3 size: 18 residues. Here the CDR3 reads CASSRRVSVGRIGDTQYF. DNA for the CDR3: TGTGCCAGCAGCCGTAGGGTCTCGGTCGGGCGGATAGGAGATACGCAGTATTTT.

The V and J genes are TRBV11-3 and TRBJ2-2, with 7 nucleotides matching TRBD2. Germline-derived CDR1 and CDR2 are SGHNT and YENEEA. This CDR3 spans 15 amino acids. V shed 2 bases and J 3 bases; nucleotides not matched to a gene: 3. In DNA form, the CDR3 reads TGTGCCAGCAGCTTAAGCGGGGTAGACACCGGGGAGCTGTTTTTT. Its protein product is CASSLSGVDTGELFF.